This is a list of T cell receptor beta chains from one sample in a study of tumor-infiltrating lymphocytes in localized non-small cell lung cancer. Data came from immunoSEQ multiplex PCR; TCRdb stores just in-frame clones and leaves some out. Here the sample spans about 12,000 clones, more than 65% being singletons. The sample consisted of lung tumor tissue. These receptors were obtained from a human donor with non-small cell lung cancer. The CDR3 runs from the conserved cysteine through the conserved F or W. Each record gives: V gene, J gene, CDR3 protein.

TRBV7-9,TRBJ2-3,CASSLWFSHDTQYF
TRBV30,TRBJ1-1,CAWSRTGSTEAFF
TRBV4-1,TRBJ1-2,CASSQGPGRTTGPGYTF
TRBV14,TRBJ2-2,CASSQDLVRAGELFF
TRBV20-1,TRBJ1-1,CSAAVLPGSFF
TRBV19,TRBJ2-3,CASRNSGGVTDTQYF
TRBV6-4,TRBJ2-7,CASVSYEQYF
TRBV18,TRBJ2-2,CASSPGRQGAGGELFF
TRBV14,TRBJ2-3,CASSQDPSGTDTQYF
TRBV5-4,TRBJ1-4,CASSLAGAGEKLFF
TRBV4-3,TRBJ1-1,CASSQDRGSNTEAFF